The 16 T cell receptor beta chains below all came from one sample that was sequenced in a study of T cell responses to AZD1222 COVID-19 vaccine. Method: immunoSEQ multiplex PCR; TCRdb's copy keeps in-frame clones and lacks some. This table holds around 95,000 clones, roughly 90% found once. The source material was peripheral blood, sampled on day 0 of AZD1222 vaccination. The source is an adult in good health.

The chain has TRBV7-3 and TRBJ1-2; D remains ambiguous. Trimming stripped 5 bases from V and 2 bases from J, with 9 bases between. This CDR3 is 13 amino acids long. Germline CDR1 and CDR2: SGHTA and FQGTGA. The CDR3 spells CASSQQRNYGYTF. DNA for the CDR3: TGTGCCAGCAGCCAGCAGCGCAACTATGGCTACACCTTC.

This chain uses TRBV5-4 with TRBJ2-6; 8 bases align to TRBD1. Germline values: CDR1 SGHNT, CDR2 YYREEE (reference sequence). This CDR3 contains 17 residues. Germline trimming cut 0 bases from V and 2 bases from J; bases unmatched to any gene: 4. CDR3 amino acids: CASSLGAGGAGANVLTF. CDR3 coding DNA: TGTGCCAGCAGCTTGGGGGCAGGGGGCGCTGGGGCCAACGTCCTGACTTTC.

The CDR3 here is CASSPGTSESSSYNEQFF. The CDR3 bases are TGTGCCAGCAGCCCCGGGACTAGCGAATCGAGCTCCTACAATGAGCAGTTCTTC. The rearrangement links TRBV11-3 to TRBJ2-1; 10 bases map to TRBD2. Germline V gives CDR1 SGHNT, CDR2 YENEEA. V shed 5 bases and J 0 bases; nucleotides not matched to a gene: 10. This CDR3 comprises 18 residues.

This clone was counted a single time. This chain links TRBV5-4 with TRBJ2-7; TRBD1 agrees at 8 bases. The J segment lost 3 bases and the V segment lost 2 bases, leaving 4 bases of the junction unmatched. CDR1 is SGHNT, CDR2 YYREEE, per germline (reference sequence). CDR3 length equals 14 residues. In DNA form, the CDR3 reads TGTGCCAGCAGCTTAGGGACAGGAAACTACGAGCAGTACTTC. This gives the protein CASSLGTGNYEQYF.

V gene TRBV29-1 combines with J gene TRBJ2-7, with 7 positions matching TRBD1. The CDR3 loop spans 13 amino acids. Trimming removed 6 bases from V and 3 bases from J; junction bases left unmatched: 8. Germline loops: CDR1 SQVTM, CDR2 ANQGSEA. The CDR3 nucleotides are TGCAGCGTGGGTAGGGACAGTATCTACGAGCAGTACTTC. Amino acid sequence: CSVGRDSIYEQYF.

The chain joins TRBV19 to TRBJ1-1; D not resolved. Trimming took 3 bases from V and 5 from J, leaving 13 bases between them. Germline V gives CDR1 LNHDA, CDR2 SQIVND (reference sequence). This CDR3 spans 14 amino acids. The CDR3 DNA follows: TGTGCCAGTAGTATTACCGGGCGGAGGACTGAAGCTTTCTTT. Protein product: CASSITGRRTEAFF.

The CDR3 nucleotides are TGTGCCAGCAGCTTCCACAGGGGATTTATGAACACTGAAGCTTTCTTT. Its protein is CASSFHRGFMNTEAFF. V usage is TRBV5-6 and J usage is TRBJ1-1; 7 nucleotides line up with TRBD1. The CDR3 spans 16 residues. Germline V gene sequence: CDR1 SGHDT, CDR2 YYEEEE. V trimming: 2 bases; J trimming: 0 bases; junction bases outside the gene matches: 7.

The chain joins TRBV7-6 to TRBJ1-5, with no clear D. With 8 bases removed from V and 13 bases from J, the gap between germline ends came to 21 bases. CDR1 SGHVS and CDR2 FNYEAQ come from the germline V gene. The CDR3 has 13 residues. CDR3 nucleotides: TGTGCCAGCGGATTGAAAGACGGAGCGATACAGCATTTT. Amino acid sequence: CASGLKDGAIQHF.

The rearrangement uses TRBV2 and TRBJ1-5, with D unresolved. The CDR3 totals 13 residues. CDR1 SNHLY and CDR2 FYNNEI come from the germline V gene. V was shortened by 6 bases and J by 6 bases, with 12 bases between the two germline ends. The CDR3 protein is CASSLREAQPQHF. The DNA of the CDR3 is TGTGCCAGCAGCCTAAGGGAGGCTCAGCCCCAGCATTTT.

The CDR3 nucleotides read TGTGCCAGCAGCGTAGCCAGCGGGAGAACCTCCTACAATGAGCAGTTCTTC. This translates into CASSVASGRTSYNEQFF. The chain carries TRBV9 and TRBJ2-1; 8 nucleotides line up with TRBD2. Losses at the gene ends were 0 bases for V and 0 bases for J; bases not matched to a gene: 5. This CDR3 contains 17 residues. CDR1 and CDR2 (germline): SGDLS, YYNGEE.

This chain links TRBV5-4 with TRBJ2-1; 11 nucleotides match TRBD2. Trimming took 4 bases from V and 2 from J; bases not matched to a gene: 2. Germline V CDR1 and CDR2: SGHNT, YYREEE (reference sequence). This CDR3 region has 15 residues. CDR3 in DNA: TGTGCCAGCAGCCTGACTAGCGGGGCCTACAATGAGCAGTTCTTC. As protein: CASSLTSGAYNEQFF.

The count of this clone is one. The V call is TRBV5-8, the J call TRBJ1-5, with D uncertain. Deletions cut 1 base from V and 0 bases from J, with 8 bases between. CDR1 SGHTS and CDR2 YDEGEE come from the germline V gene. This CDR3 region has 15 residues. The CDR3 nucleotides are TGTGCCAGCAGCTTGTGGGGTATTAGCAATCAGCCCCAGCATTTT. This translates into CASSLWGISNQPQHF.

The chain is built from TRBV6-5 and TRBJ2-1; D is ambiguous. Germline assignment: CDR1 MNHEY and CDR2 SVGAGI. Trimming pared 0 bases from V and 5 bases from J, leaving 11 bases between. The CDR3 consists of 15 residues. CDR3 sequence (DNA): TGTGCCAGCAGTTACTCCGGGTCGCTTAACAATGAGCAGTTCTTC. This gives the protein CASSYSGSLNNEQFF.

The chain combines TRBV7-7 with TRBJ2-1, with a tentative D call TRBD2 (6 bases). CDR1 is SSHAT and CDR2 is FNYEAQ in the germline V gene (reference sequence). This CDR3 has 14 amino acids. Trimming took off 3 bases at V and 5 bases at J, with 11 bases between the two ends. DNA for the CDR3: TGTGCCAGCAGCTTTGACTCGGGGGACAATGAGCAGTTCTTC. It specifies CASSFDSGDNEQFF.

The gene calls are TRBV28 and TRBJ1-5; 8 nucleotides line up with TRBD1. Germline lookup yields CDR1 MDHEN and CDR2 SYDVKM. V gave up 6 bases and J gave up 7 bases; unmatched junction bases: 8. CDR3 length: 14 residues. The CDR3 protein is CASSPPGGQQPQHF. CDR3 coding DNA: TGTGCCAGCAGCCCCCCAGGGGGCCAACAGCCCCAGCATTTT.

The chain has TRBV18 and TRBJ2-5; possible D gene TRBD1, 5 bases. The CDR3 extends over 13 amino acids. Germline V gene lookup returns CDR1 KGHSH and CDR2 LQKENI. Trimming cost V 4 bases and J 1 base, with 7 bases left between them. CDR3 sequence reads: CASSQGVQETQYF. DNA of the CDR3: TGTGCCAGCTCACAAGGGGTCCAAGAGACCCAGTACTTC.